This T cell receptor (beta chain) came from a study of cytomegalovirus exposure and HLA in healthy donors. Amplification used 60 Vbeta primers and 13 Jbeta primers. The data were produced by immunoSEQ multiplex PCR, yet TCRdb's version contains in-frame clones alone and is incomplete. The sample carries just over 95,000 clones, about four fifths recorded once. The donors (healthy individuals) were bone marrow donors. This clone was recorded once. Its antigen remains unidentified. General study points: It was approximately 150 TCR beta chains that were listed as cytomegalovirus-associated. Earlier findings revealed that most TCR beta V segments proved productive either about 87% or about 30% of the time.

The CDR3 covers 16 residues. Germline V gene data show CDR1 as SGHTA and CDR2 as FQGTGA. The trim removed 2 bases at V and 5 bases at J, leaving 6 bases unmatched. This receptor was taken from a woman between 40 and 50 years old in good health and CMV-seropositive. Sequencing used PBMCs. V gene TRBV7-3 combines with J gene TRBJ2-5, with TRBD2 matching 12 bases. This CDR3 is CASSLGSGTSGETQYF. The CDR3 bases are TGTGCCAGCAGCTTAGGCTCCGGGACTAGCGGGGAGACCCAGTACTTC.